The entry below gives a single TCR beta chain sequence along with its context. Thawed unstimulated PBMCs were FACS-sorted by CD3, CD4 and CD8 into two populations. This record belongs to a study of T cell clones after liver transplantation. The overall study: TCRbeta sequencing after a pre-transplant mixed lymphocyte reaction identified graft-donor-reactive clones, later tracked in post-transplant blood. Three of eight recipients were HCV-positive; others had non-autoimmune, non-viral indications. Until 12-24 months post-transplant, subjects got standard immunosuppression and no induction.

Profiling relied on immunoSEQ multiplex PCR, and the TCRdb table lists in-frame clones only, not all of them. The sample consists of more than 70,000 clones, around four fifths of them appearing once. The TCR sequence derives from a human patient who received a liver transplant. These T cells may partly come from the graft donor. The specimen comprised CD4+ T cells from blood, sampled at the 22-month timepoint.

The CDR3 nucleotides are TGTGCCAGCAGCTTGGGTGGAATGGACAGGGGAAGTAGGCCCCAGCATTTT. Protein product: CASSLGGMDRGSRPQHF. The V gene is TRBV5-6, the J gene TRBJ1-5; TRBD1 aligns across 9 bases. V was pared by 0 bases and J by 9 bases, with 13 bases of the junction left unmatched. CDR3 size: 17 residues. The germline CDR1 and CDR2 sequences are SGHDT and YYEEEE.